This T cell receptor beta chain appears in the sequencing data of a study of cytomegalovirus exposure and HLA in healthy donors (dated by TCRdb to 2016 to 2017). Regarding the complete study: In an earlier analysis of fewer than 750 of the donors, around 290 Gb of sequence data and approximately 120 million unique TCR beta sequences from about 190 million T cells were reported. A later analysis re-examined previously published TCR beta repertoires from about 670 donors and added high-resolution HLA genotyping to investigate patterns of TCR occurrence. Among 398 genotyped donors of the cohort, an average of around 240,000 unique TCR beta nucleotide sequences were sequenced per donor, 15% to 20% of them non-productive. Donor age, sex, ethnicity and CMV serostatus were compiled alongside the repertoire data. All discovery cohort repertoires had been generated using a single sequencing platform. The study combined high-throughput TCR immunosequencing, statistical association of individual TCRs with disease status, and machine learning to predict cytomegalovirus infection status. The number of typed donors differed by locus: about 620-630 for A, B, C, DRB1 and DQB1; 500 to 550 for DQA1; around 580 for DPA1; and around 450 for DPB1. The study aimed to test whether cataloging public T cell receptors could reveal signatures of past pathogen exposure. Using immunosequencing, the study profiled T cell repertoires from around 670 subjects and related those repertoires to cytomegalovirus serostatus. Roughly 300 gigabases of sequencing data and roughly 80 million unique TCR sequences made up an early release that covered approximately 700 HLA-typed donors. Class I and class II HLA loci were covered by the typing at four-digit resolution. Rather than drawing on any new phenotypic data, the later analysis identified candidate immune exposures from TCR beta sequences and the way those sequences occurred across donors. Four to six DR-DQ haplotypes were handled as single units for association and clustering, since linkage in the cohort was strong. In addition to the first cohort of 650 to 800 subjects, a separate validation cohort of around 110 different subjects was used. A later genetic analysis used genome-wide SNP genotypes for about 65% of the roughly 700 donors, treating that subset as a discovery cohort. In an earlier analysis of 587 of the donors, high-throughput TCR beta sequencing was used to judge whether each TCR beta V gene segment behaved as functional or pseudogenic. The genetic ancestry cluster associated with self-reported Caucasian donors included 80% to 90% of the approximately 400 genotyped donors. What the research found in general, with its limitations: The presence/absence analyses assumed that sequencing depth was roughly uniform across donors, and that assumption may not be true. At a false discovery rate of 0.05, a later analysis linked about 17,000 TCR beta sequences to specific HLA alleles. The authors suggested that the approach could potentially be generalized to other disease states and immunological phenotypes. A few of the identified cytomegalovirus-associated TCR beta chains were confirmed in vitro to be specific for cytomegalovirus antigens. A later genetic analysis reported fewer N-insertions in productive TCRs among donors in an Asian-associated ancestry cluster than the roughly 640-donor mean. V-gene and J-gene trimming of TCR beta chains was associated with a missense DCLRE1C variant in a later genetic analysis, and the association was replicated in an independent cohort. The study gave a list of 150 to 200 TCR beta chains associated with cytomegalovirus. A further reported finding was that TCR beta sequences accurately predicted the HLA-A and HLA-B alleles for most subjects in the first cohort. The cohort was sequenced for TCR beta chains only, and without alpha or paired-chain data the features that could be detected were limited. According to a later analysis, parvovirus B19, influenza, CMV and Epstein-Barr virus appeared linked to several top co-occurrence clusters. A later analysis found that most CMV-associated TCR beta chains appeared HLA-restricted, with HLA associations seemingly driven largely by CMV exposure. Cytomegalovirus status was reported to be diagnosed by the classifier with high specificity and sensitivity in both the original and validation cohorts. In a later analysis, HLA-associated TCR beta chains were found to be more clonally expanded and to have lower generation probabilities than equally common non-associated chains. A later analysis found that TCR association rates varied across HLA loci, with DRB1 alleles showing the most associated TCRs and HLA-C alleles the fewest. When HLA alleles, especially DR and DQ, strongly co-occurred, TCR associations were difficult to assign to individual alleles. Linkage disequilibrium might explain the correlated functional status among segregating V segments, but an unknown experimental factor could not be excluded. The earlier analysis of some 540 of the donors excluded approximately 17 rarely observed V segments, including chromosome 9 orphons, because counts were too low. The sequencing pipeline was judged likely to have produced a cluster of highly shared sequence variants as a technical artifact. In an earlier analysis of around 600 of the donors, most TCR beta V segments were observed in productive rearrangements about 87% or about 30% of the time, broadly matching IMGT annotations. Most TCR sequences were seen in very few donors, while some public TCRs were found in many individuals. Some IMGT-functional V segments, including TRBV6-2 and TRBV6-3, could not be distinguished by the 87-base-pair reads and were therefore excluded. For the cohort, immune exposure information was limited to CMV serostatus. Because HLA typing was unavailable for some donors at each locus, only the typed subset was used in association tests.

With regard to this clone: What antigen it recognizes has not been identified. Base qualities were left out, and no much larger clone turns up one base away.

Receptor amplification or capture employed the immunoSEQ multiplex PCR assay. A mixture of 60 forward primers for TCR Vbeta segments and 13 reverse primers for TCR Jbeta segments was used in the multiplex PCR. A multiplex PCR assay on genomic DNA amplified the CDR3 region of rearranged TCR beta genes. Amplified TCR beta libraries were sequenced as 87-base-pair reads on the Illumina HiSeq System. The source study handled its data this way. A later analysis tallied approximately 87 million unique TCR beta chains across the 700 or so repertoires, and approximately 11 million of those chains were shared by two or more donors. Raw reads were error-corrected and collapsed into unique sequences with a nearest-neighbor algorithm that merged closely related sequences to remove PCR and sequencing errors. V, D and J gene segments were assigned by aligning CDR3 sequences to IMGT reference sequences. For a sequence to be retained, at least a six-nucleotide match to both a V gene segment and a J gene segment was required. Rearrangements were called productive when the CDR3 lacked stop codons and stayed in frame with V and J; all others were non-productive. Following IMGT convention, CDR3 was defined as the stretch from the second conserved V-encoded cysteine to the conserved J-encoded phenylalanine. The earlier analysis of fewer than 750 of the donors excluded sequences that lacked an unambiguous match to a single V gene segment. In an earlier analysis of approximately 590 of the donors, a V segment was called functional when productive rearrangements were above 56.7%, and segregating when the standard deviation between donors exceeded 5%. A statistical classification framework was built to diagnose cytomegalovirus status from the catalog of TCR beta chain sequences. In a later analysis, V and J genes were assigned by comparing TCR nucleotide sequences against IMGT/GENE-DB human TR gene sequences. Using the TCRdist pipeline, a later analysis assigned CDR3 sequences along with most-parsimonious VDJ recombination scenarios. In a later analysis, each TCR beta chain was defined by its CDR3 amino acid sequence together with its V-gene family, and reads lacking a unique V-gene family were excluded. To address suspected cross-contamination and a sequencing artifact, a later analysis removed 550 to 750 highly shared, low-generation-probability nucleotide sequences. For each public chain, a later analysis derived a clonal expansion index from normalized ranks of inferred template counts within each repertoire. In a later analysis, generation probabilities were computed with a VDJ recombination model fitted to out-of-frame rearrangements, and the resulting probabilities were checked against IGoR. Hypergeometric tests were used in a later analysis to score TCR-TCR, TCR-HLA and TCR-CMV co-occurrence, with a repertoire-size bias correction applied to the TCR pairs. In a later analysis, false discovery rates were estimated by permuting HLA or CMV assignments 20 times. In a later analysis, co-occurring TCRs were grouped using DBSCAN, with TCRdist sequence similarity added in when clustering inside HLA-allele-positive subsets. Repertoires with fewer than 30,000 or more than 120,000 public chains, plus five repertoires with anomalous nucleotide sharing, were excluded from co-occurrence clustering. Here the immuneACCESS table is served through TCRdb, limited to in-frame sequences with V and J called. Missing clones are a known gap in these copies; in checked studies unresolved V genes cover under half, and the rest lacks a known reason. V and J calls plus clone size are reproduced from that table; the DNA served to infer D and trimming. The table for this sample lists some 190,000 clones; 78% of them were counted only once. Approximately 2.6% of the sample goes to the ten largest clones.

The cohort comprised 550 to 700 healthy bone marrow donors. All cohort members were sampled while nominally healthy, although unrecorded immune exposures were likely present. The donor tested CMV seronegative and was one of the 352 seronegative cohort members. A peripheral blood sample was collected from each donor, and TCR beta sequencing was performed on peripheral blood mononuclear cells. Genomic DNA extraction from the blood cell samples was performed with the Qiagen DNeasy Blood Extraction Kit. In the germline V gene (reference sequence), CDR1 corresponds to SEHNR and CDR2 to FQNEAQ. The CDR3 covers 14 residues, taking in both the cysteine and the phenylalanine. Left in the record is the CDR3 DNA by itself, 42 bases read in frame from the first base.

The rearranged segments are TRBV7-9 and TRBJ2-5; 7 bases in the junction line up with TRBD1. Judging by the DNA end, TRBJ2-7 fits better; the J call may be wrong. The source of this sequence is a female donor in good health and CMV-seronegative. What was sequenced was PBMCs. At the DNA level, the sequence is TGTGCCAGCAGCCAGGGACAGAGCTCCTACGAGCAGTACTTC. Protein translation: CASSQGQSSYEQYF.